This T cell receptor (beta chain) was sequenced during a study of vaccination effects on CD4 cells after COVID-19. Findings of the study overall: In the study, convalescent patients were few, and early post-infection timepoints were absent.

Sequenced by immunoSEQ multiplex PCR; TCRdb stores in-frame clones only, minus some. The sample consists of about 40,000 clones, about 66% of them appearing once. Antigen-specific CD4+ T cells were expanded with viral peptide pools in the ViraFEST assay before sequencing. Around day 10 of culture, CD4+ T cells were separated out. Vaccine recipients, nucleocapsid antibody negative, had no prior SARS-CoV-2 infection. The sample holds a few counts of this clone. Its antigen is unknown. The CDR3 runs to 15 residues. Germline assignment: CDR1 SGHRS and CDR2 YFSETQ. The ends were cut back, 4 bases at V and 1 base at J, with 11 bases in the middle.

The clonotype comes from a human donor who received a COVID-19 vaccine. The gene calls are TRBV5-1 and TRBJ1-4; tentative D call: TRBD1 (5 bases). Material: CD4+ T cells from PBMCs cultured with HCoV-OC43 spike peptides, obtained before COVID-19 vaccination. Stated subset: HCoV-OC43 spike overlapping peptide pool stimulation. The CDR3: CASSGGEVTNEKLFF. The CDR3 DNA follows: TGCGCCAGCAGCGGAGGGGAAGTAACTAATGAAAAACTGTTTTTT.